A single sample is the source of the 16 T cell receptor beta chains below, sequenced in a study of blood T cell repertoires in COVID-19. Generated by immunoSEQ multiplex PCR, the TCRdb table keeps only in-frame clones and is missing some. This table has 100,000 to 150,000 clones, 79% appearing once. Sequenced material: peripheral blood. Every receptor here comes from a man aged 35-49 years with active or convalescent COVID-19.

This chain links TRBV30 with TRBJ1-2; no reliable D call. The V gene's germline CDR1 is GTSNPN and CDR2 SVGIG (reference sequence). The CDR3 extends over 14 amino acids. Trimming removed 3 bases at V and 4 bases at J, with 15 bases between. The CDR3 DNA reads TGTGCCTGGAGAAGGGAGGGTGACGCCTATGGCTACACCTTC. Amino acids: CAWRREGDAYGYTF.

The rearrangement uses TRBV7-9 and TRBJ2-7; no clear D gene. The length of the CDR3 is 13 residues. Germline lookup yields CDR1 SEHNR and CDR2 FQNEAQ (reference sequence). The ends were cut back, 3 bases at V and 2 bases at J, with 8 bases in the middle. CDR3: CASSLTSPYEQYF. In nucleotides, the CDR3 is TGTGCCAGCAGCTTGACTTCCCCCTACGAGCAGTACTTC.

The chain links TRBV3-1 (or the pseudogene TRBV3-2) to TRBJ1-2; D might be TRBD1 (5 bases). The CDR3 covers 14 residues. Germline V gene data show CDR1 as LGHDT and CDR2 as YNNKEL (reference sequence). V was shortened by 6 bases and J by 1 base, with 12 bases between the two germline ends. This CDR3 is CASSTLGVNYGYTF. The DNA of the CDR3 is TGTGCCAGCAGTACTTTAGGGGTTAACTATGGCTACACCTTC.

This clone was seen just once. CDR3 in amino acids: CASTPGQKNTGELFF. In DNA, the CDR3 is TGTGCCAGCACACCGGGACAGAAGAACACCGGGGAGCTGTTTTTT. The gene calls are TRBV6-6 and TRBJ2-2; 7 bases fit TRBD1. V lost 7 bases, J lost 1 base, and 6 bases stayed unmatched. This CDR3 is built from 15 residues. The germline V gene has CDR1 MNHNY and CDR2 SVGAGI (reference sequence).

The DNA of the CDR3 is TGTGCCAGCAGCCCCCAGACGGGCACCGGGGAGCTGTTTTTT. Its translation is CASSPQTGTGELFF. The chain combines TRBV3-1 (or the pseudogene TRBV3-2) with TRBJ2-2; unclear D gene. The CDR3 is 14 amino acids. The ends were cut back, 4 bases at V and 4 bases at J, with 10 bases in the middle. CDR1 is LGHDT and CDR2 is YNNKEL in the germline V gene (reference sequence).

This chain connects TRBV7-2 to TRBJ1-1, with 7 bases identical to TRBD1. Germline lookup yields CDR1 SGHTA and CDR2 FQGNSA. The CDR3 totals 17 residues. After removal of 3 bases from V and 1 base from J, the junction contained 11 bases not matched to a gene. The CDR3 nucleotides are TGTGCCAGCAGCTTTGGACAGGTCGGTATCAGGAACACTGAAGCTTTCTTT. This sequence encodes CASSFGQVGIRNTEAFF.

The genes are TRBV6-6 and TRBJ1-5; D gene ambiguous. From germline, CDR1 is MNHNY and CDR2 SVGAGI (reference sequence). The V and J ends lost 10 bases and 6 bases respectively, with 16 bases between them. This CDR3 is 13 amino acids long. The CDR3 region has the DNA TGTGCCACCACGAACCTGGTCGGTCAGCCCCAGCATTTT. Encoded protein: CATTNLVGQPQHF.

This chain's CDR3 is CASRDRGNHSGANVLTF. DNA of the CDR3: TGTGCCAGTAGGGACAGGGGCAATCACTCTGGGGCCAACGTCCTGACTTTC. The gene calls are TRBV19 and TRBJ2-6; the match to TRBD1 covers 9 bases. Germline trimming cut 6 bases from V and 0 bases from J; bases unmatched to any gene: 6. CDR3 length equals 17 residues. Per germline, CDR1 LNHDA and CDR2 SQIVND (reference sequence).

This clone was observed a handful of times. The chain is built from TRBV7-9 and TRBJ2-7; 9 positions match TRBD1. This CDR3 is 15 amino acids long. The germline CDR1 and CDR2 sequences are SEHNR and FQNEAQ (reference sequence). Trimming at V came to 5 bases and at J to 6 bases, leaving 11 bases not matched to a gene. CDR3 sequence (DNA): TGTGCCAGCAGCGCGAAACCGGGACAGGGACCCGAGCAGTACTTC. This codes for CASSAKPGQGPEQYF.

This chain connects TRBV30 to TRBJ2-7; 11 bases fit TRBD1. The CDR3 loop spans 14 amino acids. Germline assignment: CDR1 GTSNPN and CDR2 SVGIG (reference sequence). V lost 3 bases, J lost 3 bases, and 4 bases stayed unmatched. CDR3 bases: TGTGCCTGGAGGGGGACAGGGGGATACTACGAGCAGTACTTC. It specifies CAWRGTGGYYEQYF.

The V gene is TRBV30, the J gene TRBJ1-5; 7 positions match TRBD1. The ends lost 0 bases at V and 7 bases at J; junction bases unmatched: 6. The CDR3 runs 14 residues. CDR1 is GTSNPN and CDR2 is SVGIG in the germline V gene (reference sequence). Here the CDR3 reads CAWSVGQGGQPQHF. The CDR3 nucleotides read TGTGCCTGGAGTGTAGGGCAGGGGGGCCAGCCCCAGCATTTT.

The rearrangement uses TRBV7-6 and TRBJ2-7, with D perhaps TRBD1 (6 bases). The CDR3 covers 11 residues. Trimming pared 8 bases from V and 4 bases from J, leaving 9 bases between. CDR1 is SGHVS, CDR2 FNYEAQ, per germline. This CDR3 reads CASGQGYEQYF. CDR3 bases: TGTGCCAGCGGCCAGGGGTACGAGCAGTACTTC.

The rearrangement uses TRBV27 and TRBJ2-7; 8 nucleotides match TRBD2. Germline V gene data show CDR1 as MNHEY and CDR2 as SMNVEV (reference sequence). Losses at the gene ends were 4 bases for V and 3 bases for J; bases not matched to a gene: 5. The CDR3 loop spans 14 amino acids. The CDR3 DNA sequence: TGTGCCAGCAGTTCCAGCGGGAGAGGCTACGAGCAGTACTTC. Translated, it gives CASSSSGRGYEQYF.

The V and J genes are TRBV30 and TRBJ2-1; TRBD2 agrees at 7 bases. There are 14 residues in the CDR3. CDR1 GTSNPN and CDR2 SVGIG come from the germline V gene (reference sequence). V lost 3 bases and J lost 8; bases outside the gene matches: 10. CDR3 residues: CAWRRGGSMHEQFF. The CDR3 DNA sequence: TGTGCCTGGAGGCGAGGCGGGAGTATGCATGAGCAGTTCTTC. The full variable domain, with the rest looked up from reference TRBV30 and TRBJ2-1, is SQTIHQWPATLVQPVGSPLSLECTVEGTSNPNLYWYRQAAGRGLQLLFYSVGIGQISSEVPQNLSASRPQDRQFILSSKKLLLSDSGFYLCAWRRGGSMHEQFFGPGTRLTVL.

This clone was counted between two and nine times. The rearrangement joins TRBV6-5 to TRBJ1-1, with D maybe TRBD1 (6 bases). The V end lost 0 bases, the J end lost 3 bases, and 11 bases lay between the germline ends. CDR3 length: 15 amino acids. The germline V gene has CDR1 MNHEY and CDR2 SVGAGI. The CDR3 coding sequence is TGTGCCAGCAGTTACTCTCCAGGGGAATACACTGAAGCTTTCTTT. Amino acid sequence: CASSYSPGEYTEAFF.

The CDR3 nucleotides read TGTGCCAGCAGCTTTACTAGCGGCACCGGGGAGCTGTTTTTT. Translation: CASSFTSGTGELFF. The genes are TRBV9 and TRBJ2-2; 8 positions match TRBD2. Germline V CDR1 and CDR2: SGDLS, YYNGEE. Unmatched junction bases numbered 3, after V lost 4 bases and J lost 4 bases. The CDR3 extends over 14 amino acids. Filled out from reference TRBV9 and TRBJ2-2, the complete variable domain reads DSGVTQTPKHLITATGQRVTLRCSPRSGDLSVYWYQQSLDQGLQFLIQYYNGEERAKGNILERFSAQQFPDLHSELNLSSLELGDSALYFCASSFTSGTGELFFGEGSRLTVL.